The sequence of this T cell receptor (beta chain) was determined in a study of shared clonotypes between healthy human individuals. Study-level findings and limits: Among donors, sharing of clonotypes was expected to be affected by sequencing depth. Tissue TCR repertoires likely differ from these blood-only repertoires. Among non-shared clonotypes, generation probabilities were lower than among those shared by all four donors. Memory subsets had estimated richness that was generally smaller than that of naive subsets.

The CDR3 extends over 21 amino acids. V shed 1 base, J shed 1 base, and the junction held 20 bases outside the gene matches. Germline lookup yields CDR1 KGHSH and CDR2 LQKENI. Comments on this clone: Its antigen is unidentified.

TCRdb's table, derived via immunoSEQ multiplex PCR, lists solely in-frame clones and lacks some. The data show some 1.5 million clones, roughly 96% seen once. The specimen sequenced was naive CD4+ T cells sorted from blood. Noted subset: CD45RA+ positively selected. This sequence originates from a man aged 30 to 39 in good health. This sequence joins TRBV18 and TRBJ2-3; TRBD2 matches 7 bases. The CDR3 nucleotides are TGTGCCAGCTCACCACTGTCGGGGGGTCTAGCGCCCCAGGGAGGCACAGATACGCAGTATTTT. Translating gives CASSPLSGGLAPQGGTDTQYF.